The sample holds a few counts of the clone carrying this T cell receptor beta chain. Antigen: not known. The germline and genes are mouse ones. The read terminates 4 residues before the CDR3 end, so the remaining end is supplied by the germline J gene. This record belongs to a study of CD8+ T cells in alopecia areata. Study-level results: Compared with normal scalp, lesional scalp had higher clonality and more expanded CD8+ clones. Scalp sequencing also captures normal skin's resident alphabeta T cells.

This CDR3 region has 14 residues. V shed 6 bases and J 0 bases; nucleotides not matched to a gene: 1. Germline values: CDR1 NSHNY, CDR2 SYGAGN. The sorting of pooled cutaneous lymph node cells relied on CD4, CD8alpha, NKG2D, NKG2ACE and other markers. In each case, RNA was isolated and then reverse transcribed into cDNA as the sequencing template. Generated by immunoSEQ multiplex PCR, the TCRdb table keeps only in-frame clones and is missing some. This sample includes about 270,000 clones with no singletons; its ten biggest clones take up roughly 1.2%. The chain recombines TRBV13-1 with TRBJ2-2, with 8 bases aligning to TRBD1. What was sequenced was CD4+ T cells sorted from a lymph node. The sequence was obtained from a C3H/HeJ mouse with alopecia areata. The strain's MHC: H2-k. CDR3 DNA, as far as it was read: TGTGCCAGCATGGGACAGGCAAACACCGGG. Translating gives CASMGQANTG. The entire CDR3 is CASMGQANTGQLYF.